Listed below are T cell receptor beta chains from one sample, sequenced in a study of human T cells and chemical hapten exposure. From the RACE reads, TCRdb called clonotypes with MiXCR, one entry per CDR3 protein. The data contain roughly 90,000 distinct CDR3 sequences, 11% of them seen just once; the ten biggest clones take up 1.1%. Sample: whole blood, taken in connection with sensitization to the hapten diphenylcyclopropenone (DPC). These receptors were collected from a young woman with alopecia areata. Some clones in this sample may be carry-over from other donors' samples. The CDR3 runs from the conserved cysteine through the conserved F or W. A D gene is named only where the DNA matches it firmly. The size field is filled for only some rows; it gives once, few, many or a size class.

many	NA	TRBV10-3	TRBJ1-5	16	CAISDKAEPSNQPQHF	TGTGCCATCAGTGATAAGGCGGAACCTAGCAATCAGCCCCAGCATTTT
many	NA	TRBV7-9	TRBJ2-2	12	CASSSPTGELFF	TGTGCCAGCAGCTCCCCCACCGGGGAGCTGTTTTTT
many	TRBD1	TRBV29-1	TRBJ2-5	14	CSVVLGQHQETQYF	TGCAGCGTTGTCTTGGGACAGCACCAAGAGACCCAGTACTTC
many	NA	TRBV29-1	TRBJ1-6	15	CSVSHSPDGNSPLHF	TGCAGCGTTTCACACAGCCCGGACGGGAATTCACCCCTCCACTTT
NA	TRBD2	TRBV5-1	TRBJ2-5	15	CASSPLLAGEETQYF	TGCGCCAGCAGCCCCCTTCTAGCGGGAGAGGAGACCCAGTACTTC
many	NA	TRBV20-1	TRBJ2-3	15	CSARDGASGTDTQYF	TGCAGTGCTAGAGATGGGGCTAGCGGCACAGATACGCAGTATTTT
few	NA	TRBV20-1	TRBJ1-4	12	CSAPGFNEKLFF	TGCAGTGCTCCGGGGTTCAATGAAAAACTGTTTTTT
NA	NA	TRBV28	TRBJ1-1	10	CASSRPPHFF	TGTGCCAGCAGCCGGCCACCCCATTTCTTT
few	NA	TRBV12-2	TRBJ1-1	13	CASRLDRKTEAFF	TGTGCAAGTCGCTTAGATCGCAAAACTGAAGCTTTCTTT
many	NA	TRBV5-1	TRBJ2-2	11	CASSLNGELFF	TGCGCCAGCAGCTTGAACGGGGAGCTGTTTTTT
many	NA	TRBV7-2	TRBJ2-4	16	CASSQGEIRAKNIQYF	TGTGCCAGCAGCCAAGGCGAGATCCGAGCCAAAAACATTCAGTACTTC
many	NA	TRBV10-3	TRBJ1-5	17	CAISESSTARFNQPQHF	TGTGCCATCAGTGAGTCGAGTACGGCGCGCTTCAATCAGCCCCAGCATTTT
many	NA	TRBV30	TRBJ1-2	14	CAWSTPGGFYGYTF	TGTGCCTGGAGTACACCCGGTGGATTCTATGGCTACACCTTC
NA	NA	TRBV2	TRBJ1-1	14	CASTREGTNTEAFF	TGTGCCAGCACTAGGGAGGGGACGAACACTGAAGCTTTCTTT
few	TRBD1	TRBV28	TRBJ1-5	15	CASSWTGDSNQPQHF	TGTGCCAGCAGCTGGACAGGGGATAGCAATCAGCCCCAGCATTTT
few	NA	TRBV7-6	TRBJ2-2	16	CASSPYTGFYTGELFF	TGTGCCAGCAGCCCATACACAGGGTTTTACACCGGGGAGCTGTTTTTT
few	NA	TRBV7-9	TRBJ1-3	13	CASSPPSGNTIYF	TGTGCCAGCAGCCCCCCCTCTGGAAACACCATATATTTT